Included here is one T cell receptor (beta chain) sequence, with context. Its antigen is still unknown. This specimen comes from a study of shared clonotypes between healthy human individuals. Findings and limits, study-wide: Deeper or shallower sequencing was expected to change how clonotypes are shared among donors. Only blood underwent sampling, and tissue repertoires likely differ. Shared across a handful of donors were 4% to 5% of the naive CD4 clonotypes.

Germline V CDR1 and CDR2: PRHDT, FYEKMQ (reference sequence). This CDR3 has 17 residues. V lost 4 bases and J lost 2; bases outside the gene matches: 12. Assay: immunoSEQ multiplex PCR; the TCRdb copy retains only in-frame clones and omits some. The top ten clones hold approximately 1.2% of a sample with about 2 million clones, 85% to 95% of them seen once. As defined, naive CD8 cells were CD45RO-negative and positively selected for CCR7, with terminally differentiated effector memory CD45RA+ cells excluded. J is TRBJ2-3 and V is TRBV13; 7 bases are a match to TRBD2. The material sequenced was naive CD8+ T cells sorted from blood. The receptor was derived from a man younger than 30 in good health. Written as DNA, the CDR3 is TGTGCCAGCAGCTCAACTTCTAGCGGAGTCCTCACAGATACGCAGTATTTT. Amino acid sequence: CASSSTSSGVLTDTQYF.